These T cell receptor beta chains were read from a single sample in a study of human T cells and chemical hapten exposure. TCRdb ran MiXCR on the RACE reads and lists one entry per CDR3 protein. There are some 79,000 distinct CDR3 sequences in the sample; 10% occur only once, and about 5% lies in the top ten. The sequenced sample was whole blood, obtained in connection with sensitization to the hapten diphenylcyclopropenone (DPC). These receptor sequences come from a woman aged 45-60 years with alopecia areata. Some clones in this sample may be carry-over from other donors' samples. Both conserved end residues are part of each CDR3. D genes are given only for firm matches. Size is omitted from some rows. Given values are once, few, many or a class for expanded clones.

CASSSPLDSYYEQYF TGTGCCAGCAGTTCCCCATTGGACAGTTACTACGAGCAGTACTTC TRBJ2-7 NA TRBV28 NA
CASSLDIREGQNEQFF TGTGCCAGCAGCTTAGATATCCGGGAGGGCCAGAATGAGCAGTTCTTC TRBJ2-1 TRBD2 TRBV11-2 many
CASSYGGLTEAFF TGTGCCAGCAGTTACGGAGGGCTAACTGAAGCTTTCTTT TRBJ1-1 NA TRBV6-2/TRBV6-3 many
CASSLGREQYF TGTGCCAGCAGCTTAGGTCGAGAGCAGTACTTC TRBJ2-7 NA TRBV11-2 many
CASSLTTGRASDTQYF TGTGCCAGCAGCTTAACGACCGGGAGGGCCTCGGATACGCAGTATTTT TRBJ2-3 TRBD2 TRBV7-9 NA
CSDSVNYGYTF TGCAGCGATTCAGTCAACTATGGCTACACCTTC TRBJ1-2 NA TRBV29-1 few
CASSQPQGNTEAFF TGTGCCAGCAGCCAGCCCCAGGGAAACACTGAAGCTTTCTTT TRBJ1-1 NA TRBV3-1 few
CASKPGSPSNQPQHF TGTGCCAGCAAACCGGGCAGTCCTAGCAATCAGCCCCAGCATTTT TRBJ1-5 NA TRBV27 many
CSVRTEGKLFF TGCAGCGTCAGGACCGAGGGGAAGCTGTTTTTT TRBJ2-2 NA TRBV29-1 NA
CSVEGVNSDEQYF TGCAGCGTTGAAGGGGTTAACAGCGACGAGCAGTACTTC TRBJ2-7 NA TRBV29-1 many
CASSPRMGQGETQYF TGTGCCAGCAGCCCGAGAATGGGACAGGGGGAGACCCAGTACTTC TRBJ2-5 TRBD1 TRBV25-1 few
CASSKGQQGRGYEQYF TGTGCCAGCAGCAAAGGCCAACAGGGTAGGGGCTACGAGCAGTACTTC TRBJ2-7 NA TRBV7-9 many
CASSGTGGDQPQHF TGTGCCAGCAGCGGGACAGGGGGCGATCAGCCCCAGCATTTT TRBJ1-5 TRBD1 TRBV7-8 few
CASSGWTGRNSPLHF TGTGCCAGTAGTGGCTGGACAGGGCGAAATTCACCCCTCCACTTT TRBJ1-6 TRBD1 TRBV19 few
CASSSRSDAGSNYGYTF TGTGCCAGCTCATCCCGGTCCGACGCGGGGTCTAACTATGGCTACACCTTC TRBJ1-2 NA TRBV18 many
CASSYRVNTEAFF TGTGCCAGCAGCTACAGAGTTAACACTGAAGCTTTCTTT TRBJ1-1 NA TRBV27 NA
CASSQDTQTSGRNLEQYF TGCGCCAGCAGCCAAGATACCCAAACTAGCGGGAGAAATCTCGAGCAGTACTTC TRBJ2-7 TRBD2 TRBV4-3 many
CASSLGQGANTEAFF TGTGCCAGCAGCTTGGGGCAGGGGGCGAACACTGAAGCTTTCTTT TRBJ1-1 TRBD1 TRBV5-6 many
CASSLSSGRAGELFF TGTGCCAGCAGCTTGTCTAGCGGGAGGGCCGGGGAGCTGTTTTTT TRBJ2-2 TRBD2 TRBV7-8 NA
CASSLGPGSTYEQYF TGCGCCAGCAGCTTGGGTCCAGGGTCCACCTACGAGCAGTACTTC TRBJ2-7 NA TRBV5-1 NA
CAVGSGTGGAFF TGTGCCGTCGGTTCGGGGACAGGGGGTGCTTTCTTT TRBJ1-1 TRBD1 TRBV10-3 NA
CATSGGDSNLYGYTF TGTGCCACCAGTGGTGGGGACAGTAACCTCTATGGCTACACCTTC TRBJ1-2 TRBD1 TRBV24-1 many
CASSLNSAGNTIYF TGCGCCAGCAGCTTGAACTCAGCTGGAAACACCATATATTTT TRBJ1-3 NA TRBV5-1 few
CASSLVTGSGYEQYF TGTGCCAGCAGCTTAGTGACGGGAAGCGGCTACGAGCAGTACTTC TRBJ2-7 NA TRBV7-2 many
CASSVPGPQQAGELFF TGTGCCAGCAGTGTACCGGGACCCCAGCAGGCCGGGGAGCTGTTTTTT TRBJ2-2 NA TRBV12-3/TRBV12-4 few
CASNYPGSYNEQFF TGTGCCAGCAATTACCCCGGGTCCTACAATGAGCAGTTCTTC TRBJ2-1 NA TRBV18 many
CASSPGLAGGYSYEQYF TGTGCCAGCAGCCCGGGACTAGCGGGAGGGTACTCCTACGAGCAGTACTTC TRBJ2-7 TRBD2 TRBV12-3/TRBV12-4 NA
CASSFGTFETQYF TGTGCCAGCAGCTTCGGAACATTCGAGACCCAGTACTTC TRBJ2-5 NA TRBV5-5 NA
CASSLTFRATRSHEQFF TGTGCCAGCAGCTTAACCTTTAGGGCTACCAGGTCCCATGAGCAGTTCTTC TRBJ2-1 NA TRBV7-6 NA
CARTNRDSLEVRTEAFF TGTGCCAGAACAAACCGGGACTCTTTGGAGGTGCGGACTGAAGCTTTCTTT TRBJ1-1 NA TRBV25-1 few
CASSSPGQGTYEQYF TGTGCCAGCAGTTCCCCCGGACAGGGTACGTACGAGCAGTACTTC TRBJ2-7 TRBD1 TRBV12-3/TRBV12-4 many
CASSDTVTNQPQHF TGTGCCAGCAGTGATACAGTGACTAATCAGCCCCAGCATTTT TRBJ1-5 NA TRBV2 few
CASSLNSGEIYEQYF TGTGCCAGCAGTCTCAATAGCGGGGAAATCTACGAGCAGTACTTC TRBJ2-7 TRBD2 TRBV28 many
CASSPDGGTAGYTF TGTGCCAGCAGCCCAGATGGGGGGACTGCTGGCTACACCTTC TRBJ1-2 NA TRBV4-2 many
CASSGGGTLYEQYF TGCGCCAGCAGCGGAGGGGGCACCCTCTACGAGCAGTACTTC TRBJ2-7 NA TRBV5-1 many
CASSFGGATYEQYF TGTGCCAGCAGTTTCGGCGGCGCCACCTACGAGCAGTACTTC TRBJ2-7 NA TRBV27 medium-sized
CASSLAQGQGVKSYEQYF TGTGCCAGCAGCTTAGCGCAGGGACAGGGTGTTAAGTCCTACGAGCAGTACTTC TRBJ2-7 TRBD1 TRBV7-2 many
CASSRQGRQETQYF TGTGCCAGCAGTCGACAGGGGCGCCAAGAGACCCAGTACTTC TRBJ2-5 TRBD1 TRBV27 many
CSVAGGGANQPQHF TGCAGCGTAGCGGGAGGGGGAGCAAATCAGCCCCAGCATTTT TRBJ1-5 NA TRBV29-1 many
CASSLARTDTQYF TGTGCCAGCAGCTTGGCCCGGACAGATACGCAGTATTTT TRBJ2-3 NA TRBV5-4 many
CAWSAMGRVAEAFF TGTGCCTGGAGTGCCATGGGCAGAGTAGCTGAAGCTTTCTTT TRBJ1-1 NA TRBV30 many
CASSLPGGFETQYF TGTGCCAGCAGCTTGCCAGGGGGCTTCGAGACCCAGTACTTC TRBJ2-5 TRBD1 TRBV5-4 many
CASNGGATGEIYEAFF TGTGCCAGCAATGGAGGGGCGACAGGAGAAATTTATGAAGCTTTCTTT TRBJ1-1 NA TRBV6-2/TRBV6-3 NA